This paragraph reports one TCR beta chain. Since a much larger clone is just one base distant, this may be a read error. Likely a read error: the CDR3 ends without its conserved phenylalanine or tryptophan. The authors amplified TCR beta CDR3 from genomic DNA using two-round multiplex PCR. Specific primers for each TRBV and TRBJ gene were what first-round PCR used. TCRdb re-called the multiplex PCR reads through MiXCR, storing one row per CDR3 protein. The sample consists of tens of thousands of distinct CDR3 sequences, 26% of them appearing once. This sample is drawn from a study of prognosis after radiotherapy for stage I lung cancer. As for the study in general: Non-small cell lung cancer patients at stage I were enrolled between early 2018 and January 2019.

This CDR3 has 14 amino acids. The J segment lost 7 bases and the V segment lost 3 bases, leaving 9 bases of the junction unmatched. Germline values: CDR1 SGDLS, CDR2 YYNGEE. The chain is built from TRBV9 and TRBJ1-2; TRBD1 aligns across 7 bases. This receptor was taken from a donor over 45 with non-small cell lung cancer. This sample comprised PBMCs, obtained before or after stereotactic body radiation therapy (not recorded which). The CDR3 nucleotides are TGTGCCAGCAGCGGGGGAGGGACAGATCGTGGCTACACCCTC. Translating it yields CASSGGGTDRGYTL.